The TCR beta chain under discussion was sequenced for a study of somatic mutations in cytotoxic T cells in rheumatoid arthritis. Study overall: The researchers flow-sorted some T-cell populations stained with V beta antibodies and got nearly 100% purity, and these included V beta1+ cells sequenced for TCRB. Study observations and caveats: The largest CD8+ clone made up over 20% of CD8+ cells in about an eighth of the roughly 60 patients.

Trimming cost V 3 bases and J 0 bases, with 15 bases left between them. This CDR3 is built from 16 residues. Germline values: CDR1 MGHRA, CDR2 YSYEKL. As for this clone: The target antigen is unknown.

Data came from immunoSEQ multiplex PCR; TCRdb stores just in-frame clones and leaves some out. The sample carries around 16,000 clones, about 77% recorded once. The sequenced sample consisted of CD8+ T cells sorted from blood. The V and J genes are TRBV4-1 and TRBJ2-7; D may be TRBD1 (6 bases). This clonotype was obtained from an adult with rheumatoid arthritis. The CDR3 spells CASSHPTGKGSYEQYF. The CDR3, as DNA: TGCGCCAGCAGCCACCCCACAGGGAAGGGCTCCTACGAGCAGTACTTC.